This TCR beta chain was sequenced in a study of T cells in Graves' hyperthyroidism and ophthalmopathy. This CDR3 spans 17 amino acids. The V end lost 1 base, the J end lost 0 bases, and 16 bases lay between the germline ends. In germline, CDR1 is SGHNT, CDR2 YYREEE (reference sequence). Ophthalmopathy patients had moderate-to-severe active disease, CAS ≥3, NOSPECS ≥4, and disease duration under 3 months. Amplification of TCR beta CDR3 regions was performed using RNA transcripts as template. The study used the HTBI primer set for a first-round RT-PCR of the TCR CDR3. TCRdb processed the multiplex PCR reads anew with MiXCR; each CDR3 protein has one entry. This sample carries over 400,000 distinct CDR3 sequences, roughly 22% of them seen once, and the ten largest clones take 49%.

The V call is TRBV5-4, the J call TRBJ1-1; D may be TRBD1 (5 bases). This sequence was found in a woman between 70 and 85 years old with Graves' ophthalmopathy. The source material was blood. CDR3 in DNA: TGTGCCAGCAGCTTGAATCGCGGGACCCGCATGAACACTGAAGCTTTCTTT. It encodes CASSLNRGTRMNTEAFF. Filled out from reference TRBV5-4 and TRBJ1-1, the complete variable domain reads ETGVTQSPTHLIKTRGQQVTLRCSSQSGHNTVSWYQQALGQGPQFIFQYYREEENGRGNFPPRFSGLQFPNYSSELNVNALELDDSALYLCASSLNRGTRMNTEAFFGQGTRLTVV.